Sequencing of this T cell receptor beta chain was carried out in a study of T cell responses to AZD1222 COVID-19 vaccine. Notes on the study in general: Donor demographics were predominantly white British with a female majority; clonal diversity may be underestimated.

Trimming stripped 0 bases from V and 7 bases from J, with 10 bases between. The CDR3 consists of 13 residues. Germline CDR1 and CDR2: SGHRS and YFSETQ. With regard to this clone: Its antigen is not known.

Some clones are missing from TCRdb's copy, which holds only in-frame ones; the method was immunoSEQ multiplex PCR. The sample lists about 160,000 clones, around 92% occurring once. The chain links TRBV5-1 to TRBJ1-1; D not resolved. Sample: peripheral blood, taken 28 days after the second AZD1222 dose. The sequence came from an adult who received the AZD1222 COVID-19 vaccine. The DNA for the CDR3 is TGCGCCAGCAGCTTGGTAATTGATAGTGAAGCTTTCTTT. Translating gives CASSLVIDSEAFF.